A selection of T cell receptor beta chains follows, all from one sample in a study of T cell changes during pregnancy in multiple sclerosis. TCRdb keeps only in-frame clones here, not all; method: immunoSEQ multiplex PCR. The table lists roughly 64,000 clones, over 85% of them singletons. Sample: peripheral blood, taken in the second trimester of pregnancy. These receptors all come from a female donor with multiple sclerosis, enrolled in a pregnancy study. Both conserved end residues are trimmed from each CDR3. D genes are given only for firm matches.

j_call,v_call,d_call,cdr3_aa
TRBJ1-2,TRBV4-1,-,ASSQGVYGYT
TRBJ2-2,TRBV7-2,-,ASSESSLGGVDTGELF
TRBJ2-3,TRBV9,-,ASSPPPGSAQY
TRBJ2-7,TRBV18,TRBD1,ASAEGDRSYEQY
TRBJ1-4,TRBV28,-,ASSPHGSGLNEKLF
TRBJ2-5,TRBV30,-,AWSMNLGRQETQY
TRBJ2-7,TRBV4-1,TRBD1,ASSQGTGEYYYEQY
TRBJ1-1,TRBV2,TRBD1,ASSVGQAGGYTEAF
TRBJ1-1,TRBV6-4,-,ASSRTGNTEAF
TRBJ2-5,TRBV7-9,-,ASSPTREQETQY
TRBJ2-3,TRBV5-6,-,ASSLVSGTDTQY
TRBJ1-2,TRBV6-1,TRBD1,ASSEELTGGNYGYT
TRBJ2-1,TRBV5-1,TRBD2,ASNPGLADNEQF
TRBJ1-2,TRBV4-2,-,ASSQWGVTNNYGYT
TRBJ2-7,TRBV27,TRBD2,ASSSPSGTPGEQY
TRBJ1-5,TRBV7-9,TRBD1,ASSLDRGPQPQH
TRBJ1-2,TRBV12-5,TRBD1,ASGRQGIHGYT
TRBJ1-2,TRBV27,TRBD1,ASRNTGGYGYT
TRBJ2-7,TRBV6-5,-,ASSTGSYEQY
TRBJ2-1,TRBV29-1,TRBD2,SARLAGSYNEQF
TRBJ1-2,TRBV5-6,-,ASSLGRGGGYT
TRBJ1-2,TRBV14,TRBD1,ASSRIPGQANYGYT
TRBJ2-7,TRBV19,TRBD1,ASSDPRDSLVEQY
TRBJ2-3,TRBV7-8,-,ASSSPGTPTDTQY
TRBJ2-5,TRBV7-2,TRBD2,ASTRGGGQETQY
TRBJ2-7,TRBV4-1,TRBD2,ASSQETSGGYYEQY
TRBJ2-5,TRBV11-2,TRBD1,ASSSGTGFQETQY
TRBJ1-2,TRBV5-6,TRBD1,ASTTDRGLGGYT
TRBJ2-1,TRBV11-3,TRBD1,ASSRQGIANEQF
TRBJ2-5,TRBV5-1,-,ASSLASGVGETQY
TRBJ1-1,TRBV5-6,-,ASSLGLANTEAF
TRBJ2-7,TRBV5-5,-,ASSATSERGAEQY
TRBJ1-5,TRBV19,TRBD1,ASSTTGGRQPQH
TRBJ1-1,TRBV10-2,-,ASSSGQNTEAF
TRBJ2-3,TRBV4-2,TRBD2,ASSQQKGLAGAEDTQY
TRBJ2-1,TRBV7-2,TRBD2,ASSLRGLADNEQF
TRBJ2-1,TRBV10-3,TRBD2,AISDRSGRDEQF
TRBJ2-7,TRBV19,-,ASSKGVYEQY
TRBJ1-2,TRBV29-1,-,SGSQGFSGYT
TRBJ2-1,TRBV7-9,TRBD2,ASSLGLADNEQF
TRBJ1-2,TRBV6-1,TRBD1,ASSEQGAGGYT
TRBJ2-1,TRBV7-9,-,ASSPRGVEQF
TRBJ2-4,TRBV18,TRBD1,ASSLQTGIGNIQY
TRBJ2-7,TRBV27,-,AAGLPSYYEQY
TRBJ2-7,TRBV5-1,-,ASSPRPLFPEQY
TRBJ2-5,TRBV7-9,TRBD1,ASSPMTGVRETQY
TRBJ2-3,TRBV10-1,TRBD2,ASSTTSGGTDTQY
TRBJ1-1,TRBV27,-,ASSGGGNTEAF
TRBJ2-5,TRBV7-9,TRBD2,ASSFYGGDQETQY
TRBJ2-7,TRBV7-3,TRBD2,ASSLLPGTSRSYEQY
TRBJ2-7,TRBV6-5,-,ASSSPQRSSYEQY
TRBJ1-6,TRBV5-4,-,ASSRGGGARDNSPLH
TRBJ2-7,TRBV11-2,-,ASSLGAFSYEQY
TRBJ1-1,TRBV7-9,-,ASSLDLRVFTEAF
TRBJ2-1,TRBV11-3,TRBD2,ASSLDGGRKLDEQF
TRBJ1-1,TRBV29-1,-,SVGFSTGNTEAF
TRBJ2-3,TRBV27,TRBD2,ASSPLASGNTDTQY